The clone carrying this T cell receptor (beta chain) showed up many times. Its antigen is not identified. The data belong to a study of T cells in Graves' hyperthyroidism and ophthalmopathy. Overall study results and limits: Patients with ophthalmopathy were separated from those with stable hyperthyroidism by a 13 V-J model. Blood also contained most expanded thyroid clonotypes above 0.001.

Using RNA transcripts as the source, TCR beta CDR3 regions were amplified. HTBI primers drove first-round RT-PCR of the TCR CDR3. TCRdb itself ran the multiplex PCR reads through MiXCR, one entry per CDR3 protein. This table holds roughly 200,000 distinct CDR3 sequences, around 17% found once. The patients, who ranged from 18 to 65 in age, presented with newly diagnosed hyperthyroidism lasting under 2 months. It was uncontrolled infection, other autoimmune disease, pregnancy or lactation that excluded patients. V gave up 3 bases and J gave up 1 base, with 14 bases separating them. Germline lookup yields CDR1 SGHTA and CDR2 FQGNSA. The CDR3 is 16 residues long.

This chain links TRBV7-2 with TRBJ2-3; D gene unclear. The sample comprised blood. The TCR was taken from a woman aged 45-65 years with Graves' hyperthyroidism. The CDR3 sequence is CASSFRATQGTDTQYF. CDR3 nucleotide sequence: TGTGCCAGCAGCTTCCGGGCCACCCAAGGCACAGATACGCAGTATTTT.